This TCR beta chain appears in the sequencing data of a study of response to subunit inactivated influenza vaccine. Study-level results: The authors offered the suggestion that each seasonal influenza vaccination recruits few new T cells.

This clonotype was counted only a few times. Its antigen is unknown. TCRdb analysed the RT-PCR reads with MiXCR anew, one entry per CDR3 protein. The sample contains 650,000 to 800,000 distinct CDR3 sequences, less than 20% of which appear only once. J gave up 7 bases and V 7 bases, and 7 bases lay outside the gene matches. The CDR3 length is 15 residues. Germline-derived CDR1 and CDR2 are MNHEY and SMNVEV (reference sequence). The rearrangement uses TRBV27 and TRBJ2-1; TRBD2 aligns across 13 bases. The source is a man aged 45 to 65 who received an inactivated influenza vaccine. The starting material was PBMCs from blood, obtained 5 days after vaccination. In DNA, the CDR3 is TGTGCCAGCACTTCCGGGACTAGCGGGATAAATGAGCAGTTCTTC. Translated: CASTSGTSGINEQFF.